A single sample gave rise to the 19 T cell receptor beta chains below, sequenced in a study of identical twins. TCRdb passed the 5' RACE reads through MiXCR, listing each CDR3 protein once. Of 200,000 to 250,000 distinct CDR3 sequences detected, approximately 12% appear once; the ten largest clones hold more than 3.5%. This sample also appeared in a second study, on yellow fever vaccine responses in identical twins.

Sequencing input: memory (CD45RO+) T cells sorted from blood. These TCRs come from a woman aged 18-29 years in good health.

CDR3 DNA: TGCGCCAGCAGCTCCCAACCCACGGGACAGGGTTACGAGCAGTACTTC. Its protein product is CASSSQPTGQGYEQYF. This chain uses TRBV5-1 with TRBJ2-7; TRBD1 aligns across 9 bases. Germline values: CDR1 SGHRS, CDR2 YFSETQ. V shed 3 bases, J shed 4 bases, and the junction held 11 bases outside the gene matches. The CDR3 is 16 residues long.

In this sample, this clonotype turned up many times. The V gene is TRBV29-1, the J gene TRBJ2-3, with D possibly being TRBD2 (7 bases). Trimming shortened V by 7 bases and J by 11 bases, and 25 bases separated the two germline ends. This CDR3 is built from 14 residues. From germline, CDR1 is SQVTM and CDR2 ANQGSEA. For the CDR3, the DNA is TGCAGCGCCAGAAAGAGGGACACTAGCGAGGGGCAGTATTTT. Encoded protein: CSARKRDTSEGQYF.

This clonotype turned up a few times. V gene TRBV4-3 combines with J gene TRBJ2-7; 7 bases are shared with TRBD1. V was clipped by 3 bases and J by 2 bases; unmatched bases: 4. The CDR3 spans 14 residues. Germline lookup yields CDR1 LGHNA and CDR2 YSLEER. CDR3 coding DNA: TGCGCCAGCAGCCAGGAGACAGGGCCCTACGAGCAGTACTTC. Its protein product is CASSQETGPYEQYF.

This clonotype was observed a handful of times. The chain has TRBV14 and TRBJ2-5; 8 bases align to TRBD1. The germline V gene has CDR1 SGHDN and CDR2 FVKESK. Trimming removed 2 bases from V and 4 bases from J; junction bases left unmatched: 9. CDR3 length: 16 residues. The CDR3 region is CASSQRIGTGRETQYF. The CDR3 DNA is TGTGCCAGCAGCCAACGAATCGGGACAGGTCGAGAGACCCAGTACTTC.

Points on this clonotype: A read error may be the cause here, since a much bigger clone is one base away. DNA of the CDR3: TGTGCCACCAGGAGAGACCCCTCCTACAATGAGCAGTTCTTC. Translated, it gives CATRRDPSYNEQFF. The J gene is TRBJ2-1, the V gene TRBV15; D is undetermined. CDR1 is LNHNV, CDR2 YYDKDF, per germline (reference sequence). This CDR3 has 14 residues.

The V call is TRBV6-2 or TRBV6-3, the J call TRBJ2-7, with TRBD1 matching over 9 bases. The germline V gene encodes CDR1 MNHEY and CDR2 SVGEGT. The V gene end was trimmed by 6 bases and the J gene end by 6 bases; junction bases not matched to a gene: 6. This CDR3 has 13 residues. In DNA form, the CDR3 reads TGTGCCAGCAGCCCCCGGGACAGGGTCGAGCAGTACTTC. Protein product: CASSPRDRVEQYF.

The chain is built from TRBV20-1 and TRBJ1-1, with D unresolved. Germline V CDR1 and CDR2: DFQATT, SNEGSKA (reference sequence). This CDR3 comprises 13 residues. The V gene lost 3 bases and the J gene lost 0 bases, with 8 bases spanning the gap. The CDR3: CSASSTLNTEAFF. DNA of the CDR3: TGCAGTGCTAGCTCGACATTGAACACTGAAGCTTTCTTT.

This clonotype was observed a handful of times. The chain uses TRBV4-3 and TRBJ2-1; 14 positions agree with TRBD2. The J segment lost 3 bases and the V segment lost 4 bases, leaving 5 bases of the junction unmatched. The length of the CDR3 is 17 residues. Per the germline V gene, CDR1 is LGHNA and CDR2 is YSLEER. CDR3 in DNA: TGCGCCAGCAGCCCCAGACTAGCGGGAGGGAGCTACAATGAGCAGTTCTTC. As protein: CASSPRLAGGSYNEQFF.

This rearrangement joins TRBV4-1 to TRBJ2-7, with a possible D match to TRBD1 (6 bases). The V and J ends lost 1 base and 4 bases respectively, with 14 bases between them. The CDR3 totals 15 residues. Germline V gene sequence: CDR1 MGHRA, CDR2 YSYEKL. The CDR3 spells CASSQVQGIGYEQYF. The CDR3 region has the DNA TGCGCCAGCAGCCAAGTACAGGGAATTGGTTACGAGCAGTACTTC.

This clonotype has more than one count but fewer than ten. The gene calls are TRBV11-2 and TRBJ2-7; 9 bases map to TRBD1. The CDR3 extends over 14 amino acids. From germline, CDR1 is SGHAT and CDR2 FQNNGV. J lost 4 bases, V lost 7 bases, and 8 bases had no gene match. CDR3 bases: TGTGCCAGCACCACTGGGACAGGGAGTTACGAGCAGTACTTC. Protein: CASTTGTGSYEQYF. The full variable domain, its missing parts supplied by reference TRBV11-2 and TRBJ2-7, is EAGVAQSPRYKIIEKRQSVAFWCNPISGHATLYWYQQILGQGPKLLIQFQNNGVVDDSQLPKDRFSAERLKGVDSTLKIQPAKLEDSAVYLCASTTGTGSYEQYFGPGTRLTVT.

This clonotype was detected a few times. One end of the junction is discordant with germline, which a read error may explain. This chain links TRBV7-9 with TRBJ1-2; 7 nucleotides agree with TRBD1. The CDR3 covers 15 residues. From germline, CDR1 is SEHNR and CDR2 FQNEAQ (reference sequence). The CDR3 DNA reads as TGTGTCAGCAGCTCCACGACAGGGACCGACTATGGCTACACCTTC. Its protein is CVSSSTTGTDYGYTF.

V gene TRBV6-2 or TRBV6-3 combines with J gene TRBJ2-7, with D maybe TRBD2 (7 bases). Germline-derived CDR1 and CDR2 are MNHEY and SVGEGT. The CDR3 length is 14 residues. V dropped 6 bases and J dropped 3 bases, with 15 bases sitting between them. Here the CDR3 reads CASRGAGGSYEQYF. The CDR3 region has the DNA TGTGCCAGCAGGGGGGCTGGCGGGAGCTACGAGCAGTACTTC.

This clonotype was observed a few times. The J gene is TRBJ2-1, the V gene TRBV20-1; unclear D gene. Trimming took off 4 bases at V and 5 bases at J, with 9 bases between the two ends. The germline V gene encodes CDR1 DFQATT and CDR2 SNEGSKA (reference sequence). This CDR3 region has 12 residues. This CDR3 reads CSATGRDNEQFF. CDR3 DNA: TGCAGTGCTACGGGCCGAGACAATGAGCAGTTCTTC.

This clonotype was seen only a few times. This chain uses TRBV7-8 with TRBJ1-2; tentatively, D is TRBD1 (5 bases). There are 14 residues in the CDR3. Trimming shortened V by 1 base and J by 8 bases, and 14 bases separated the two germline ends. CDR1 SGHVS and CDR2 FQNEAQ come from the germline V gene. The CDR3 DNA is TGTGCCAGCAGCTTAGAGGCGGGGGTTAAAGGCTACACCTTC. Encoded protein: CASSLEAGVKGYTF.

V usage is TRBV9 and J usage is TRBJ2-3; D ambiguous. This CDR3 is built from 11 residues. V gave up 7 bases and J gave up 5 bases, with 8 bases separating them. CDR1 is SGDLS and CDR2 is YYNGEE in the germline V gene. CDR3 nucleotides: TGTGCCAGCCCCTCGGGAGATACGCAGTATTTT. Translated, it gives CASPSGDTQYF.

This clonotype has only a few counts. The chain is built from TRBV7-2 and TRBJ2-6, with D possibly TRBD1 on 6 matching bases. Germline CDR1 and CDR2: SGHTA and FQGNSA. The germline V and J ends were trimmed by 0 bases and 0 bases, with 9 bases remaining between them. The CDR3 is 17 residues long. CDR3: CASSLARTVSGANVLTF. The CDR3 nucleotides read TGTGCCAGCAGCTTAGCCCGGACAGTCTCTGGGGCCAACGTCCTGACTTTC.

A few counts support this clonotype. J is TRBJ2-4 and V is TRBV9, with D maybe TRBD2 (7 bases). The germline gives CDR1 SGDLS, CDR2 YYNGEE. The CDR3 covers 15 residues. Trimming cost V 2 bases and J 7 bases, with 16 bases left between them. The CDR3 is CASSVAQGRENIQYF. The CDR3 coding sequence is TGTGCCAGCAGCGTTGCGCAGGGGAGGGAGAACATTCAGTACTTC.

As concerns this clonotype: A much larger clone differs by one base, so this may be a read error. J is TRBJ2-5 and V is TRBV12-3 or TRBV12-4; 11 nucleotides agree with TRBD2. The CDR3 totals 14 residues. The DNA for the CDR3 is TGTCCCAGTAAGACTAGCGGGGTGCAAGAGACCCAGTACTTC. This translates into CPSKTSGVQETQYF.

Note on this clonotype: The germline gene is not matched at one end of the junction; a read error may be the cause. The chain joins TRBV11-2 to TRBJ2-1, with a weak D call TRBD2 (8 bases). Germline loops: CDR1 SGHAT, CDR2 FQNNGV. The CDR3 totals 13 residues. This chain's CDR3 is CASSLTGTGLGVF. CDR3 coding DNA: TGTGCCAGCAGCCTGACAGGGACGGGACTAGGAGTCTTC.